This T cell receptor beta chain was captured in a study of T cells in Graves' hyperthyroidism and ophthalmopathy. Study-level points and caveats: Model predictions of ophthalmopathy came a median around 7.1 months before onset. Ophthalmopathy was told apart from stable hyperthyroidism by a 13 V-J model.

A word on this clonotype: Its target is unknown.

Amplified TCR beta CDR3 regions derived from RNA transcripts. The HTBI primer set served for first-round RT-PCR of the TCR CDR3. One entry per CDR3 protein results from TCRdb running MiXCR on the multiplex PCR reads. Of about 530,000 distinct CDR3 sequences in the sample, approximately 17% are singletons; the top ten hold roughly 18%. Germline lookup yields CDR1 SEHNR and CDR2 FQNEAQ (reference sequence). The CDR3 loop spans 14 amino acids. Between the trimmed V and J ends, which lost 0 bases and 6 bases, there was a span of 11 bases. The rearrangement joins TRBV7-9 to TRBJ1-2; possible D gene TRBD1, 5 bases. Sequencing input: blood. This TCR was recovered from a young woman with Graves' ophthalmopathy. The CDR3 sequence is CASSLAGRENGYTF. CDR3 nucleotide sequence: TGTGCCAGCAGCTTAGCGGGCAGGGAGAATGGCTACACCTTC.